One sample yielded the 15 T cell receptor beta chains listed below, sequenced in a study of shared clonotypes between healthy human individuals. Sequencing used immunoSEQ multiplex PCR; TCRdb keeps in-frame clones, though not all of them. The top ten hold over 10% of the sample, which has about 510,000 clones, roughly 78% seen once. What was sequenced was PBMCs. Receptors were obtained from a woman in her thirties or forties in good health. Some clones in this sample may be carry-over from other donors' samples.

This clone has only one observation. The chain uses TRBV5-1 and TRBJ2-1; 10 nucleotides line up with TRBD2. With 6 bases clipped from V and 6 bases from J, the junction kept 9 bases outside the gene matches. The CDR3 has 15 residues. The V gene's germline CDR1 is SGHRS and CDR2 YFSETQ. For the CDR3, the DNA is TGCGCCAGCAAGAAAGGGAGCGGGAGGGCCAATGAGCAGTTCTTC. Encoded protein: CASKKGSGRANEQFF.

The chain recombines TRBV18 with TRBJ2-3, with D possibly TRBD1 on 6 matching bases. This CDR3 comprises 14 residues. Germline V CDR1 and CDR2: KGHSH, LQKENI. Trimming shortened V by 8 bases and J by 2 bases, and 14 bases separated the two germline ends. Here the CDR3 reads CASPPVGATDTQYF. The CDR3 coding sequence is TGTGCCAGCCCCCCCGTGGGGGCCACAGATACGCAGTATTTT.

This CDR3 is CASSPSIGAKWGEQFF. The CDR3 DNA sequence: TGTGCCAGCTCACCTTCGATTGGAGCCAAGTGGGGTGAGCAGTTCTTC. The V call is TRBV18, the J call TRBJ2-1; D gene ambiguous. The CDR3 loop spans 16 amino acids. V was pared by 3 bases and J by 9 bases, with 21 bases between. In germline, CDR1 is KGHSH, CDR2 LQKENI.

The rearrangement uses TRBV14 and TRBJ2-1, with unresolved D. The CDR3 spans 13 residues. Germline V gene lookup returns CDR1 SGHDN and CDR2 FVKESK. The ends were cut back, 2 bases at V and 9 bases at J, with 11 bases in the middle. The CDR3 sequence is CASSQRAYFEQFF. The CDR3 region has the DNA TGTGCCAGCAGCCAACGGGCGTATTTTGAGCAGTTCTTC.

The V call is TRBV10-3, the J call TRBJ2-3; 10 bases agree with TRBD2. Germline lookup yields CDR1 ENHRY and CDR2 SYGVKD. Losses at the gene ends were 5 bases for V and 3 bases for J; bases not matched to a gene: 2. The CDR3 covers 14 residues. This CDR3 is CAISYSGGTDTQYF. In DNA, the CDR3 is TGTGCCATCAGTTATAGCGGGGGGACAGATACGCAGTATTTT.

This chain links TRBV5-1 with TRBJ2-1; D not certain. The CDR3 runs 13 residues. V lost 1 base to trimming and J lost 8 bases, with 10 bases between them. CDR1 and CDR2 from the germline V gene are SGHRS and YFSETQ. The CDR3 coding sequence is TGCGCCAGCAGCTTGAGCACAGACCATGAGCAGTTCTTC. Translation: CASSLSTDHEQFF. Complete variable domain (other parts from reference TRBV5-1 and TRBJ2-1): KAGVTQTPRYLIKTRGQQVTLSCSPISGHRSVSWYQQTPGQGLQFLFEYFSETQRNKGNFPGRFSGRQFSNSRSEMNVSTLELGDSALYLCASSLSTDHEQFFGPGTRLTVL.

The rearrangement links TRBV30 to TRBJ2-7, with D tentatively TRBD1 (5 bases). CDR3 length equals 14 residues. V was clipped by 2 bases and J by 7 bases, with 18 bases between them. From germline, CDR1 is GTSNPN and CDR2 SVGIG (reference sequence). The CDR3 DNA is TGTGCCTGGAGTCCCCAGGGCCTCATGGGGGAGCAGTACTTC. It specifies CAWSPQGLMGEQYF. Combining the CDR3 with reference TRBV30 and TRBJ2-7 gives the whole variable domain SQTIHQWPATLVQPVGSPLSLECTVEGTSNPNLYWYRQAAGRGLQLLFYSVGIGQISSEVPQNLSASRPQDRQFILSSKKLLLSDSGFYLCAWSPQGLMGEQYFGPGTRLTVT.

This chain links TRBV27 with TRBJ1-1, with D possibly matching TRBD1 (6 bases). V lost 7 bases to trimming and J lost 8 bases, with 14 bases between them. CDR3 length equals 12 residues. Per the germline V gene, CDR1 is MNHEY and CDR2 is SMNVEV (reference sequence). The CDR3 is CASKSGGEEAFF. The CDR3, as DNA: TGTGCCAGCAAGTCTGGGGGCGAGGAAGCTTTCTTT.

The V gene is TRBV6-5, the J gene TRBJ2-5, with 13 nucleotides matching TRBD2. The J call is uncertain, as TRBJ2-7 better fits the DNA end. Germline V lookup: CDR1 MNHEY, CDR2 SVGAGI. The CDR3 has 16 residues. This chain's CDR3 is CASSYSGLAGTYEQYF. The DNA for the CDR3 is TGTGCCAGCAGTTACTCGGGACTAGCGGGGACCTACGAGCAGTACTTC.

This rearrangement joins TRBV30 to TRBJ2-7; weak D call: TRBD2 (5 bases). V dropped 0 bases and J dropped 2 bases, with 11 bases sitting between them. The CDR3 runs to 14 residues. Germline-derived CDR1 and CDR2 are GTSNPN and SVGIG (reference sequence). The CDR3 loop is CAWSVGAETYEQYF. In DNA form, the CDR3 reads TGTGCCTGGAGTGTAGGAGCGGAAACCTACGAGCAGTACTTC.

The V and J genes are TRBV6-6 and TRBJ2-7, with 11 bases identical to TRBD2. In germline, CDR1 is MNHNY, CDR2 SVGAGI (reference sequence). There are 16 residues in the CDR3. J was trimmed by 2 bases and V by 5 bases; bases with no gene match: 8. The DNA of the CDR3 is TGTGCCAGCAGTCAACCGACTAGCGGGATCACCTACGAGCAGTACTTC. This sequence encodes CASSQPTSGITYEQYF.

The chain is built from TRBV4-2 and TRBJ2-2; 8 nucleotides agree with TRBD2. The CDR3 extends over 16 amino acids. The junction had 7 bases not matched to a gene; V was cut back by 4 bases and J by 3 bases. CDR1 is LGHNA, CDR2 YNFKEQ, per germline. CDR3 sequence: CASSPITGGDTGELFF. The CDR3 DNA follows: TGTGCCAGCAGCCCAATAACGGGGGGGGACACCGGGGAGCTGTTTTTT.

The J gene is TRBJ2-2, the V gene TRBV30; D might be TRBD1 (6 bases). This CDR3 spans 13 amino acids. The germline V and J ends were trimmed by 3 bases and 3 bases, with 8 bases remaining between them. The germline gives CDR1 GTSNPN, CDR2 SVGIG (reference sequence). CDR3 sequence: CAWRGQYTGELFF. The CDR3 bases are TGTGCCTGGAGGGGACAATACACCGGGGAGCTGTTTTTT.

This clone turned up a few times. The CDR3 region is CASSHLGPGYEQYF. DNA for the CDR3: TGTGCCAGCAGCCACCTTGGACCCGGCTACGAGCAGTACTTC. The rearrangement uses TRBV4-2 and TRBJ2-7; D gene unclear. Germline lookup yields CDR1 LGHNA and CDR2 YNFKEQ. The CDR3 sequence is 14 residues long. Trimming removed 3 bases at V and 3 bases at J, with 12 bases between.

The rearrangement uses TRBV6-4 and TRBJ1-5; D not resolved. Germline-derived CDR1 and CDR2 are MRHNA and SNTAGT. Trimming cost V 0 bases and J 6 bases, with 9 bases left between them. This CDR3 has 14 amino acids. CDR3 sequence: CASSDSLNSQPQHF. In DNA, the CDR3 is TGTGCCAGCAGTGACTCTCTCAATAGTCAGCCCCAGCATTTT.